The 27 T cell receptor beta chains listed next were all sequenced from one sample in a study of PD-1 blockade in classical Hodgkin lymphoma. Following autologous stem cell transplantation, relapse occurred in every patient, and exposure to brentuximab vedotin varied. Repertoires were generated with immunoSEQ multiplex PCR, while TCRdb's copy carries only in-frame clones and drops some. Found here are 45,000 to 50,000 clones, roughly 75% of them singletons; the top ten hold 22%. Material: peripheral blood mononuclear cells (PBMCs), obtained before the second cycle of nivolumab. These receptors originate from a human donor with classical Hodgkin lymphoma.

CDR3 sequence (DNA): TGTGCCATCACGACTAGCGGGGGATACGAGCAGTACTTC. Its translation is CAITTSGGYEQYF. V usage is TRBV28 and J usage is TRBJ2-7; 12 bases map to TRBD2. This CDR3 has 13 residues. Germline trimming cut 10 bases from V and 4 bases from J; bases unmatched to any gene: 5. Germline CDR1 is MDHEN and CDR2 is SYDVKM.

The count of this clone is one. The V call is TRBV28, the J call TRBJ1-2; D gene ambiguous. The CDR3 covers 11 residues. V was cut by 6 bases and J by 1 base, with 3 bases left in between. The germline V gene encodes CDR1 MDHEN and CDR2 SYDVKM. The CDR3: CASRVNYGYTF. The CDR3, as DNA: TGTGCCAGCAGGGTTAACTATGGCTACACCTTC.

V and J are TRBV2 and TRBJ1-1; D call uncertain. CDR3 length: 13 amino acids. The germline V gene encodes CDR1 SNHLY and CDR2 FYNNEI. V was clipped by 3 bases and J by 9 bases, with 14 bases between them. The CDR3 DNA is TGTGCCAGCAGTGATGAACCGACTCGCCAAGCTTTCTTT. This translates into CASSDEPTRQAFF. Complete variable domain (other parts from reference TRBV2 and TRBJ1-1): EPEVTQTPSHQVTQMGQEVILRCVPISNHLYFYWYRQILGQKVEFLVSFYNNEISEKSEIFDDQFSVERPDGSNFTLKIRSTKLEDSAMYFCASSDEPTRQAFFGQGTRLTVV.

This clone has more than one count but fewer than ten. This rearrangement joins TRBV28 to TRBJ1-1, with no clear D. The germline V gene encodes CDR1 MDHEN and CDR2 SYDVKM. The CDR3 sequence is 11 residues long. The ends were cut back, 8 bases at V and 6 bases at J, with 10 bases in the middle. This CDR3 is CASERAPEAFF. CDR3 sequence (DNA): TGTGCCAGCGAGAGGGCCCCTGAAGCTTTCTTT. The whole variable domain, filled in from reference TRBV28 and TRBJ1-1, reads DVKVTQSSRYLVKRTGEKVFLECVQDMDHENMFWYRQDPGLGLRLIYFSYDVKMKEKGDIPEGYSVSREKKERFSLILESASTNQTSMYLCASERAPEAFFGQGTRLTVV.

For the CDR3, the DNA is TGTGCCAGCAAGGGCAGGGGGCTGGGTACGCAGTATTTT. Residues: CASKGRGLGTQYF. The gene calls are TRBV6-5 and TRBJ2-3; 8 nucleotides align to TRBD1. CDR3 length: 13 amino acids. V dropped 7 bases and J dropped 8; count of bases not matched to a gene: 8. Germline CDR1 is MNHEY and CDR2 is SVGAGI.

There are a few counts of this clone. The CDR3 coding sequence is TGTGCCACAGATCAGGGATTGGGGCAGCCCCAGCATTTT. Its protein product is CATDQGLGQPQHF. The rearrangement uses TRBV15 and TRBJ1-5; TRBD1 is a possible D gene (5 bases). The CDR3 totals 13 residues. V was trimmed by 9 bases and J by 7 bases, leaving 16 bases between them. Germline lookup yields CDR1 LNHNV and CDR2 YYDKDF (reference sequence).

This chain uses TRBV5-6 with TRBJ1-6, with 8 bases fitting TRBD1. The CDR3 runs 16 residues. The ends lost 0 bases at V and 7 bases at J; junction bases unmatched: 6. CDR1 SGHDT and CDR2 YYEEEE come from the germline V gene. The CDR3 sequence is CASSLVSRDRNSPLHF. In nucleotides, the CDR3 is TGTGCCAGCAGCTTGGTCTCTAGGGACAGGAATTCACCCCTCCACTTT.

The V call is TRBV30, the J call TRBJ2-3; 8 bases agree with TRBD1. Germline V gene data show CDR1 as GTSNPN and CDR2 as SVGIG (reference sequence). Trimming removed 3 bases from V and 6 bases from J; junction bases left unmatched: 5. The CDR3 has 13 amino acids. CDR3 DNA sequence: TGTGCCTGGAGCGTCAGGGGGCGCGATACGCAGTATTTT. Protein sequence: CAWSVRGRDTQYF. Using reference TRBV30 and TRBJ2-3 for the parts outside the CDR3, the full variable domain is SQTIHQWPATLVQPVGSPLSLECTVEGTSNPNLYWYRQAAGRGLQLLFYSVGIGQISSEVPQNLSASRPQDRQFILSSKKLLLSDSGFYLCAWSVRGRDTQYFGPGTRLTVL.

The chain joins TRBV27 to TRBJ2-1; tentatively, D is TRBD2 (5 bases). The V end was cut by 3 bases, the J end by 8 bases, with 8 bases between. The germline gives CDR1 MNHEY, CDR2 SMNVEV (reference sequence). The CDR3 is 12 amino acids. The CDR3 DNA follows: TGTGCCAGCAGTTTGAGGGTCGATGAGCAGTTCTTC. Translating gives CASSLRVDEQFF.

The chain couples TRBV4-2 to TRBJ1-5; D remains unclear. Trimming shortened V by 0 bases and J by 1 base, and 13 bases separated the two germline ends. CDR3 length: 17 residues. The germline CDR1 and CDR2 sequences are LGHNA and YNFKEQ. The CDR3 here is CASSQDLRVLSNQPQHF. The CDR3 DNA is TGTGCCAGCAGCCAAGACCTTCGCGTGTTGAGCAATCAGCCCCAGCATTTT.

The chain carries TRBV27 and TRBJ2-3, with 8 bases that match TRBD2. In germline, CDR1 is MNHEY, CDR2 SMNVEV (reference sequence). After removal of 7 bases from V and 0 bases from J, the junction contained 6 bases not matched to a gene. The CDR3 spans 15 residues. CDR3 nucleotide sequence: TGTGCCAGCACTAAGCGGGGGACTAGCACAGATACGCAGTATTTT. As protein: CASTKRGTSTDTQYF.

This clone was seen more than once but under ten times. V is TRBV6-1 and J is TRBJ1-2; D may be TRBD1 (6 bases). Germline V gene sequence: CDR1 MNHNS, CDR2 SASEGT. Trimming pared 6 bases from V and 7 bases from J, leaving 15 bases between. The CDR3 spans 13 residues. DNA of the CDR3: TGTGCCAGCAGCAACAGGGAGGGCGGTGGCTACACCTTC. Translating it yields CASSNREGGGYTF.

In this sample, this clone turned up a few times. J is TRBJ2-2 and V is TRBV27, with D hard to call. This CDR3 is built from 14 residues. V gave up 3 bases and J gave up 5 bases, with 10 bases separating them. Germline CDR1 is MNHEY and CDR2 is SMNVEV (reference sequence). The CDR3 DNA reads TGTGCCAGCAGTTTTTTCCCGACAACCGGGGAGCTGTTTTTT. This codes for CASSFFPTTGELFF.

This sequence joins TRBV7-9 and TRBJ1-5, with 8 bases that match TRBD1. The CDR3 has 15 residues. Germline loops: CDR1 SEHNR, CDR2 FQNEAQ (reference sequence). V lost 1 base and J lost 5; bases outside the gene matches: 4. In nucleotides, the CDR3 is TGTGCCAGCAGCTTAGAGGGGACAGGCTATCAGCCCCAGCATTTT. It translates to CASSLEGTGYQPQHF.

V is TRBV4-3 and J is TRBJ1-4; TRBD1 is a possible D gene (5 bases). The CDR3 has 16 amino acids. Trimming removed 0 bases at V and 5 bases at J, with 13 bases between. The germline gives CDR1 LGHNA, CDR2 YSLEER. The CDR3 DNA reads as TGCGCCAGCAGCCAAGATCGTTGGGACCTCAATGAAAAACTGTTTTTT. Its protein is CASSQDRWDLNEKLFF.

Only one count was recorded for this clone. A read error may account for a junction end that differs from germline. V gene TRBV7-2 combines with J gene TRBJ2-7, with 12 bases identical to TRBD2. CDR3 length: 15 residues. Germline values: CDR1 SGHTA, CDR2 FQGNSA. The CDR3 here is CASSLGTSGLYVQYF. CDR3 coding DNA: TGTGCCAGCAGCCTCGGGACTAGCGGGCTGTACGTGCAGTACTTC.

The chain recombines TRBV5-6 with TRBJ2-7, with D perhaps TRBD1 (6 bases). Germline V gene lookup returns CDR1 SGHDT and CDR2 YYEEEE. This CDR3 spans 14 amino acids. Trimming shortened V by 4 bases and J by 6 bases, and 17 bases separated the two germline ends. The CDR3, as DNA: TGTGCCAGCAGCCTGCCTCAGGGGAGTGGCGAGCAGTACTTC. This translates into CASSLPQGSGEQYF.

The chain has TRBV27 and TRBJ2-5; TRBD2 aligns across 14 bases. This CDR3 is 16 amino acids long. The V segment lost 8 bases and the J segment 3 bases; nucleotides outside the gene matches: 8. Germline V gene sequence: CDR1 MNHEY, CDR2 SMNVEV (reference sequence). The CDR3 coding sequence is TGTGCCAGCTTACCTTGGACTAGCGGGGGGAAAGAGACCCAGTACTTC. Amino acid sequence: CASLPWTSGGKETQYF.

This chain links TRBV2 with TRBJ2-7; D is ambiguous. The V gene lost 5 bases and the J gene lost 4 bases, with 15 bases spanning the gap. Germline CDR1 reads SNHLY; CDR2 reads FYNNEI. The CDR3 consists of 14 residues. The CDR3 sequence: CASSSRRVLYEQYF. Here the CDR3 DNA reads TGTGCCAGCAGTTCACGACGGGTACTATACGAGCAGTACTTC.

This clone was recorded a few times. J is TRBJ1-5 and V is TRBV12-5; perhaps TRBD1 as D (6 bases). The CDR3 is made up of 16 amino acids. The germline CDR1 and CDR2 sequences are LGHNT and FRNRAP. V lost 7 bases and J 1 base, leaving 17 bases between the germline ends. DNA for the CDR3: TGTGCTAGTGTCCCCCCCCGGGACAAAAGCAATCAGCCCCAGCATTTT. It translates to CASVPPRDKSNQPQHF. The full variable domain, its missing parts supplied by reference TRBV12-5 and TRBJ1-5, is DARVTQTPRHKVTEMGQEVTMRCQPILGHNTVFWYRQTMMQGLELLAYFRNRAPLDDSGMPKDRFSAEMPDATLATLKIQPSEPRDSAVYFCASVPPRDKSNQPQHFGDGTRLSIL.

The chain is built from TRBV5-1 and TRBJ2-7; the match to TRBD1 covers 9 bases. The germline V gene encodes CDR1 SGHRS and CDR2 YFSETQ. This CDR3 spans 18 amino acids. V shed 4 bases, J shed 1 base, and the junction held 15 bases outside the gene matches. CDR3 protein: CASSAFGIVQGASYEQYF. In DNA form, the CDR3 reads TGCGCCAGCAGCGCCTTCGGGATAGTACAGGGGGCTTCCTACGAGCAGTACTTC.

The chain couples TRBV7-2 to TRBJ2-3; a weak D match, TRBD1 (5 bases). V was cut by 4 bases and J by 4 bases, with 9 bases left in between. CDR1 SGHTA and CDR2 FQGNSA come from the germline V gene. The CDR3 contains 13 residues. In DNA, the CDR3 is TGTGCCAGCAGCTCGATGACAGCAGATACGCAGTATTTT. Protein sequence: CASSSMTADTQYF.

CDR3 coding DNA: TGTGCCAGCAGTCACCCTCCCAGCAGCTCAGATACGCAGTATTTT. Translation gives CASSHPPSSSDTQYF. This chain joins TRBV27 and TRBJ2-3; D not certain. Germline CDR1 MNHEY, CDR2 SMNVEV (reference sequence). CDR3 size: 15 residues. Deletions cut 5 bases from V and 4 bases from J, with 16 bases between.

The chain carries TRBV2 and TRBJ2-3; D possibly uses TRBD1 or TRBD2 (6 bases each). Germline V CDR1 and CDR2: SNHLY, FYNNEI. Trimming stripped 6 bases from V and 4 bases from J, with 20 bases between. The CDR3 runs to 16 residues. The CDR3 sequence: CASRRLGGDVADTQYF. CDR3 sequence (DNA): TGTGCCAGCAGAAGACTAGGGGGTGATGTCGCAGATACGCAGTATTTT.

This chain connects TRBV19 to TRBJ2-5; 10 bases agree with TRBD1. CDR3 size: 15 residues. The germline gives CDR1 LNHDA, CDR2 SQIVND (reference sequence). V trimming: 6 bases; J trimming: 1 base; junction bases outside the gene matches: 5. The CDR3 bases are TGTGCCAGTAGACGGGGACAGGGGCCCCAAGAGACCCAGTACTTC. This translates into CASRRGQGPQETQYF.

This chain connects TRBV6-1 to TRBJ1-3; 8 bases match TRBD1. In germline, CDR1 is MNHNS, CDR2 SASEGT. This CDR3 comprises 13 residues. The ends lost 5 bases at V and 4 bases at J; junction bases unmatched: 1. This CDR3 reads CASSSGGGNTIYF. CDR3 sequence (DNA): TGTGCCAGCAGTTCAGGGGGCGGAAACACCATATATTTT.

This clone was detected a few times. The chain joins TRBV5-1 to TRBJ1-4; TRBD1 matches at 7 bases. After removal of 5 bases from V and 4 bases from J, the junction contained 8 bases not matched to a gene. Per germline, CDR1 SGHRS and CDR2 YFSETQ. The CDR3 is made up of 15 amino acids. This CDR3 is CASRPTGDGNEKLFF. CDR3 bases: TGCGCCAGCAGACCAACAGGGGATGGTAATGAAAAACTGTTTTTT. Filled out from reference TRBV5-1 and TRBJ1-4, the complete variable domain reads KAGVTQTPRYLIKTRGQQVTLSCSPISGHRSVSWYQQTPGQGLQFLFEYFSETQRNKGNFPGRFSGRQFSNSRSEMNVSTLELGDSALYLCASRPTGDGNEKLFFGSGTQLSVL.